This T cell receptor (beta chain) was recovered during a study of cytomegalovirus exposure and HLA in healthy donors (dated by TCRdb to 2016 to 2017). Context from the whole study: An earlier analysis of about 560 of the donors reported around 280 Gb of sequence data and around 100 million unique TCR beta sequences obtained from about 179 million T cells. Every discovery cohort repertoire had been produced on one sequencing platform. Typing coverage differed by locus: A, B, C, DRB1 and DQB1 were typed in roughly 620-640 donors, DQA1 in 500 to 550, DPA1 in approximately 610, and DPB1 in around 440. Genome-wide SNP genotypes for about three fifths of the roughly 670 donors were used in a later genetic analysis, which treated that subset as a discovery cohort. A later analysis re-examined previously published TCR beta repertoires from several hundred donors and added high-resolution HLA genotyping to investigate patterns of TCR occurrence. Rather than using new phenotypic data, the later analysis identified candidate immune exposures from TCR beta sequences and from how often those sequences occurred across donors. Donor age, sex, ethnicity and CMV serostatus were compiled together with the repertoire data. Roughly 300 gigabases of sequencing data and tens of millions of unique TCR sequences were included in an early release covering about 700 HLA-typed donors. The study profiled the T cell repertoires of approximately 700 subjects by immunosequencing and related them to cytomegalovirus serostatus. An earlier analysis of fewer than 700 of the donors applied high-throughput TCR beta sequencing to assess whether each TCR beta V gene segment acted as functional or pseudogenic. Of the 398 genotyped donors, approximately 83% fell in the genetic ancestry cluster associated with self-reported Caucasian donors. Both class I and class II loci were covered by HLA typing, at four-digit resolution. On average, roughly 200,000 unique TCR beta nucleotide sequences were sequenced per donor among some 430 genotyped donors of the cohort, with roughly 18% of those sequences being non-productive. The study aimed to test whether cataloging public T cell receptors could reveal signatures of past pathogen exposure. Roughly 5 DR-DQ haplotypes were handled as single units for association and clustering, since linkage in the cohort was strong. A separate validation cohort of 100 to 150 different subjects was used in addition to the roughly 620-subject first cohort. To predict cytomegalovirus infection status, the study combined high-throughput TCR immunosequencing, statistical association of individual TCRs with disease status, and machine learning. Findings and caveats that apply to the study as a whole: It was suggested by the authors that the approach could potentially be generalized to other disease states and immunological phenotypes. For the cohort, immune exposure information was limited to CMV serostatus. A cluster of highly shared sequence variants was judged likely to represent a technical artifact of the sequencing pipeline. A later genetic analysis reported fewer N-insertions in productive TCRs among donors in an Asian-associated ancestry cluster than the roughly 700-donor mean. An association between a missense DCLRE1C variant and V-gene and J-gene trimming of TCR beta chains was found in a later genetic analysis and replicated in an independent cohort. When HLA alleles, especially DR and DQ, strongly co-occurred, attributing TCR associations to individual alleles was difficult. In vitro tests confirmed that a few of the cytomegalovirus-associated TCR beta chains recognize cytomegalovirus antigens. A further reported finding was that TCR beta sequences accurately predicted the HLA-A and HLA-B alleles for most subjects in the first cohort. Broadly in line with IMGT annotations, most TCR beta V segments showed up in productive rearrangements about 87% or about 30% of the time in an earlier analysis of a few hundred of the donors. According to a later analysis, parvovirus B19, influenza, CMV and Epstein-Barr virus appeared linked to several top co-occurrence clusters. In a later analysis, the rate of TCR association differed among HLA loci, with DRB1 alleles having the most associated TCRs and HLA-C alleles having the fewest. A later analysis found that most CMV-associated TCR beta chains appeared HLA-restricted, with HLA associations seemingly driven largely by CMV exposure. Linkage disequilibrium might explain the correlated functional status among segregating V segments, but an unknown experimental factor could not be excluded. The study gave a list of about 170 TCR beta chains associated with cytomegalovirus. Sequencing depth was assumed to be roughly uniform across donors in the presence/absence analyses, though that assumption may not hold. Most TCR sequences were observed very rarely across donors, whereas some public TCRs were present in many individuals. Because counts were too low, 15 to 20 rarely observed V segments, including chromosome 9 orphons, were excluded from the earlier analysis of 587 of the donors. A later analysis associated 15,000 to 20,000 TCR beta sequences with specific HLA alleles at a false discovery rate of 0.05. Cytomegalovirus status was reported to be diagnosed by the classifier with high specificity and sensitivity in both the original and validation cohorts. A later analysis found that HLA-associated TCR beta chains were more clonally expanded and had lower generation probabilities than equally common non-associated chains. HLA typing was unavailable for some donors at each locus, so association tests used only the typed subset. In this cohort, only TCR beta chains were sequenced, and detectable features were limited by the absence of alpha or paired-chain data.

The library was obtained by the immunoSEQ multiplex PCR assay. The multiplex PCR relied on a mix of 60 forward primers for TCR Vbeta segments and 13 reverse primers for TCR Jbeta segments. Amplification of the CDR3 region of rearranged TCR beta genes was performed with a multiplex PCR assay on genomic DNA. On the Illumina HiSeq System, the amplified TCR beta libraries were sequenced as 87-base-pair reads. For the original study's pipeline: A later analysis counted tens of millions of unique TCR beta chains across the 640 or so repertoires, and some 11 million of these chains were shared by at least two donors. Raw reads were error-corrected and collapsed into unique sequences by a nearest-neighbor algorithm in which closely related sequences were merged to remove PCR and sequencing errors. V, D and J gene segments were assigned by aligning CDR3 sequences to IMGT reference sequences. For a sequence to be retained, a match of at least six nucleotides was required to both a V gene segment and a J gene segment. A rearrangement was called productive if the CDR3 had no stop codons and remained in frame with V and J, and every other rearrangement was called non-productive. CDR3 was defined by IMGT convention, running from the second conserved V-encoded cysteine to the conserved J-encoded phenylalanine. The earlier analysis of 500 to 750 of the donors excluded any sequence lacking an unambiguous match to a single V gene segment. In an earlier analysis of several hundred of the donors, a V segment was called functional when productive rearrangements were above 56.7%, and segregating when the standard deviation between donors exceeded 5%. A statistical classification framework was built for diagnosing cytomegalovirus status from the catalog of TCR beta chain sequences. In a later analysis, V and J genes were assigned by comparing TCR nucleotide sequences against IMGT/GENE-DB human TR gene sequences. Using the TCRdist pipeline, a later analysis assigned CDR3 sequences along with most-parsimonious VDJ recombination scenarios. In a later analysis, each TCR beta chain was defined by its CDR3 amino acid sequence together with its V-gene family, and reads lacking a unique V-gene family were excluded. As a way to deal with suspected cross-contamination and a sequencing artifact, a later analysis dropped 500 to 700 nucleotide sequences that were highly shared and had low generation probability. For each public chain, a later analysis derived a clonal expansion index from normalized ranks of inferred template counts within each repertoire. Generation probabilities in a later analysis came from a VDJ recombination model fitted to out-of-frame rearrangements, and those results were checked against IGoR. In a later analysis, hypergeometric tests were used to score TCR-TCR, TCR-HLA and TCR-CMV co-occurrence, with a repertoire-size bias correction applied to TCR pairs. To estimate false discovery rates, a later analysis permuted the HLA or CMV assignments 20 times. In a later analysis, co-occurring TCRs were grouped with DBSCAN, and TCRdist sequence similarity was added when clustering was performed within HLA-allele-positive subsets. Co-occurrence clustering excluded repertoires with fewer than 30,000 or more than 120,000 public chains, plus five with anomalous nucleotide sharing. TCRdb retrieved this table from immuneACCESS and kept in-frame rearrangements only. Not all clones are present; in checked studies, unresolved V genes account for under half, and no reason is known for the remainder. V, J and clone size were drawn from that table, and D and trimming were deduced from the DNA. The sample records 85,000 to 100,000 clones, over 60% of which are singletons. The top ten clones comprise 7% to 10% of the sample.

The cohort was made up of roughly 670 healthy bone marrow donors. All cohort members were sampled while nominally healthy, although unrecorded immune exposures were likely present. Of the 666 cohort members, more than 250 had a positive CMV serostatus and 352 had a negative one, while no CMV serostatus was recorded for the donor. Each donor provided a peripheral blood sample, and peripheral blood mononuclear cells were used for TCR beta sequencing. The Qiagen DNeasy Blood Extraction Kit was used to extract genomic DNA from the blood cell samples. In regard to this clone: The antigen it binds to is not known. Per-base quality was not reported, and no clone a single base away is much larger than it.

This clonotype was sampled from a human donor in good health. Input material: PBMCs.

The CDR3 region reads CASKSRDRALYGYTF. The sequence in DNA is TGTGCCAGCAAGTCCCGGGACAGGGCTCTCTATGGCTACACCTTC. The rearranged chain carries TRBV6-1 and TRBJ1-2, and TRBD1 matches 9 of the central bases. The junction shows trimming of 7 bases on V and 4 bases on J, and the gene matches do not reach 10 bases of it. Taken from the germline V gene, the CDR1 and CDR2 loops are MNHNS and SASEGT. The CDR3 holds 15 amino acids from the cysteine to the phenylalanine. Kept here is only the CDR3 DNA, which spans 45 bases and is read in frame from base 1.